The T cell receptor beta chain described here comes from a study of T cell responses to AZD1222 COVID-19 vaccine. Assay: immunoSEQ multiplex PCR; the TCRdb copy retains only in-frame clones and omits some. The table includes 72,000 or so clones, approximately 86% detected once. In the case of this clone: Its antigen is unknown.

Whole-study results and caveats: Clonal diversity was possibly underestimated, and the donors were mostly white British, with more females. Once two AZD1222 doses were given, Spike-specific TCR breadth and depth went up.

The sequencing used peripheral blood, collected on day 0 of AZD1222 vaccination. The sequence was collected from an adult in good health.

CDR3 nucleotide sequence: TGTGCCAGCAGTTTTGACTATGGCTACACCTTC. Its translation: CASSFDYGYTF. The genes are TRBV12-3 or TRBV12-4 and TRBJ1-2; no clear D gene. This CDR3 is built from 11 residues. Trimming pared 3 bases from V and 3 bases from J, leaving 2 bases between.